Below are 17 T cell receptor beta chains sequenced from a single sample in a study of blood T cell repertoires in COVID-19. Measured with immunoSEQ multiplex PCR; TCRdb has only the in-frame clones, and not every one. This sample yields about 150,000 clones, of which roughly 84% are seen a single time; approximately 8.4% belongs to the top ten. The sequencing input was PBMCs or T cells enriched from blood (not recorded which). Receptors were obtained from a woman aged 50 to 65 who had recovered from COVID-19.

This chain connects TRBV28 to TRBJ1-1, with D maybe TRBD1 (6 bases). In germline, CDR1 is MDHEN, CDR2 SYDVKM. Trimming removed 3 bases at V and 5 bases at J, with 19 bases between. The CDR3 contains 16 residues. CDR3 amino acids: CASSFTLGAGRTEAFF. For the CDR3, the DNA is TGTGCCAGCAGTTTTACACTGGGGGCCGGAAGGACTGAAGCTTTCTTT.

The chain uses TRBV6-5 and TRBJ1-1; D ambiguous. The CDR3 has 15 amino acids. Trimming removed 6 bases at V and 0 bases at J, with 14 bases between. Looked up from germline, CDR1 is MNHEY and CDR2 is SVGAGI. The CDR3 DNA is TGTGCCAGCAGCCAACTACGCATTATGAACACTGAAGCTTTCTTT. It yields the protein CASSQLRIMNTEAFF.

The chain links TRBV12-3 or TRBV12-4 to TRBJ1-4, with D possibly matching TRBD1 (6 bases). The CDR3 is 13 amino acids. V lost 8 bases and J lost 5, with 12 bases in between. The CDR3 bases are TGTGCCAGCGGTAGTACAGGGAATGAAAAACTGTTTTTT. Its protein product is CASGSTGNEKLFF.

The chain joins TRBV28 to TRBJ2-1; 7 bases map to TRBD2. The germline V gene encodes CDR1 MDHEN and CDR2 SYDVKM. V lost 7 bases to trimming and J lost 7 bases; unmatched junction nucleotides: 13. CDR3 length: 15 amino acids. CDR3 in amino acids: CASTVWEGVGNEQFF. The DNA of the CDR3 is TGTGCCAGCACCGTTTGGGAGGGAGTTGGTAATGAGCAGTTCTTC.

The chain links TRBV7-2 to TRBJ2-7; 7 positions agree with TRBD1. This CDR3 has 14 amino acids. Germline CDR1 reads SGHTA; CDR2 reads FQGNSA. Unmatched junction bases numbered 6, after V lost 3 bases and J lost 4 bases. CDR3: CASSFGTAIYEQYF. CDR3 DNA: TGTGCCAGCAGCTTTGGGACAGCCATATACGAGCAGTACTTC.

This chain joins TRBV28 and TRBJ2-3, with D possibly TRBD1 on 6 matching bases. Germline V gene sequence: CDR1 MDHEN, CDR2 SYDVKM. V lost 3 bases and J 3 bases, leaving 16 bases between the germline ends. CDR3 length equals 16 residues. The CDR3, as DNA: TGTGCCAGCAGTTTGGGAAGGGGGTGGCGAACAGATACGCAGTATTTT. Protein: CASSLGRGWRTDTQYF.

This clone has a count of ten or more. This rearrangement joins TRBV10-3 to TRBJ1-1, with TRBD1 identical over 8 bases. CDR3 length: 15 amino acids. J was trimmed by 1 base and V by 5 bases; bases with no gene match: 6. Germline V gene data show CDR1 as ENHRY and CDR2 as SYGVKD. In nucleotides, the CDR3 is TGTGCCATCAGTCCCACGGGACAGGAGAACACTGAAGCTTTCTTT. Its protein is CAISPTGQENTEAFF.

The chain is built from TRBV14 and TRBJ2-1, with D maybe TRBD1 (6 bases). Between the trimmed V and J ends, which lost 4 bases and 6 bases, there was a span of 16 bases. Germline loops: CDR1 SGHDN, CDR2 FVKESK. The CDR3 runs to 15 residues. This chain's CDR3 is CASSRSGTGSNEQFF. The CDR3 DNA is TGTGCCAGCAGCCGATCCGGAACAGGGTCCAATGAGCAGTTCTTC.

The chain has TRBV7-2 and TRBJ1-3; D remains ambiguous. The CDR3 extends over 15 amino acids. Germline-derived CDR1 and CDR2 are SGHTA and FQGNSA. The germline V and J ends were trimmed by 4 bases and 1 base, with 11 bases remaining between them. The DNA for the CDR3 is TGTGCCAGCAGCTCCCCCCCACAATCTGGAAACACCATATATTTT. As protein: CASSSPPQSGNTIYF.

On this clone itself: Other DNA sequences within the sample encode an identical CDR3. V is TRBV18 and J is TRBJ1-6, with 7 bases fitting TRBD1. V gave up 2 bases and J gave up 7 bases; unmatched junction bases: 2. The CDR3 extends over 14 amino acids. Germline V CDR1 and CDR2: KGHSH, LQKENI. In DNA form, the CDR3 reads TGTGCCAGCTCACCATGGGACAGAAATTCACCCCTCCACTTT. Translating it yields CASSPWDRNSPLHF.

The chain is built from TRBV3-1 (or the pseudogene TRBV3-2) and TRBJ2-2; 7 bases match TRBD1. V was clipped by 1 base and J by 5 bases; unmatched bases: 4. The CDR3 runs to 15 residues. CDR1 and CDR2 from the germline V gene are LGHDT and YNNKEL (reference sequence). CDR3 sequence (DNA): TGTGCCAGCAGCCAAGTGGTCAGGGGGACCGGGGAGCTGTTTTTT. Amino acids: CASSQVVRGTGELFF.

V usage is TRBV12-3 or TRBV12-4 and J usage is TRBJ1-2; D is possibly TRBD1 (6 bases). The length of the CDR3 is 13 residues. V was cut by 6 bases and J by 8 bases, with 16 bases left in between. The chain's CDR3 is CASRRNRVGGYTF. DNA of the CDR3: TGTGCCAGCAGGCGAAACAGGGTTGGCGGCTACACCTTC.

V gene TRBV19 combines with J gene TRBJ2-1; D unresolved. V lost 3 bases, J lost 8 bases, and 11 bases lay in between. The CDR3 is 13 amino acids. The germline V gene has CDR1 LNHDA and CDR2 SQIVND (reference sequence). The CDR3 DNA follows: TGTGCCAGTAGTATTGGGCCGGCTCATGAGCAGTTCTTC. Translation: CASSIGPAHEQFF.

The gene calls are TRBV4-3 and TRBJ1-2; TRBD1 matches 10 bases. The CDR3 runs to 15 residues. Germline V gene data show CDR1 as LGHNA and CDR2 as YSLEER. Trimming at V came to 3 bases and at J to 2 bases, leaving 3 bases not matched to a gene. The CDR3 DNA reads TGCGCCAGCAGCCAGGACAGGGGGTCCAACTATGGCTACACCTTC. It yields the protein CASSQDRGSNYGYTF.

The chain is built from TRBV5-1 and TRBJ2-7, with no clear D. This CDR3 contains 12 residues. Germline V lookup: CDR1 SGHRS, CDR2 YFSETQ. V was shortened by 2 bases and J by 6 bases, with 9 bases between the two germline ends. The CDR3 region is CASSFNEAEQYF. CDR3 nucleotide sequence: TGCGCCAGCAGCTTTAACGAGGCCGAGCAGTACTTC.

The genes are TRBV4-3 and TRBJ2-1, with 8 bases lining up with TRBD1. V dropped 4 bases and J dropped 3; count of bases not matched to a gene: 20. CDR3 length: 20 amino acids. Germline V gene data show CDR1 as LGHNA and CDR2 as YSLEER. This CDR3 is CASSRDLGQGAATRYNEQFF. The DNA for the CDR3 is TGCGCCAGCAGCCGAGACCTTGGACAGGGCGCCGCCACCCGCTACAATGAGCAGTTCTTC.

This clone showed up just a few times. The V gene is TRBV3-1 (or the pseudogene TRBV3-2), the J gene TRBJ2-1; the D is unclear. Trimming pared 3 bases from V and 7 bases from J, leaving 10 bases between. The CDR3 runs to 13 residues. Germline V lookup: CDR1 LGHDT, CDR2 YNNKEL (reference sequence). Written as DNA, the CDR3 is TGTGCCAGCAGCCATGAATATAGAAATGAGCAGTTCTTC. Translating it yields CASSHEYRNEQFF.